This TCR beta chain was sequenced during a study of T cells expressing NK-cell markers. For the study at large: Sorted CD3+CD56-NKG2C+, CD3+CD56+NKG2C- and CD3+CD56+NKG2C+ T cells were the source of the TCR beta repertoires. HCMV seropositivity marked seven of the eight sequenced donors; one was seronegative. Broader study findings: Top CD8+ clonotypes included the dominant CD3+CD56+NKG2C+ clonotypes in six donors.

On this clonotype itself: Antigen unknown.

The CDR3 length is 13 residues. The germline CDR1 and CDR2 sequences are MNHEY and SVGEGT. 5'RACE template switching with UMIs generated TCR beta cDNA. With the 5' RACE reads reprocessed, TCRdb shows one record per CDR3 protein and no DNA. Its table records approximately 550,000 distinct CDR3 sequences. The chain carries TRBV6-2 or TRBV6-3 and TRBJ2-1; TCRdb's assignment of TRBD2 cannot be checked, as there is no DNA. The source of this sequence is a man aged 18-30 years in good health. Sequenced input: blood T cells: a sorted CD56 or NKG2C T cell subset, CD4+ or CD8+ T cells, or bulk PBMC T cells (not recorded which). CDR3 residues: CASKRSGGSEQFF.